The 4 T cell receptor beta chains reported below all come from one sample, sequenced in a study of control samples from healthy donors and cancer patients. This table comes from immunoSEQ multiplex PCR, and its TCRdb copy is limited to in-frame clones, with some not included. The table shows over 85,000 clones, with about 88% occurring only once. Sequencing was done on a sample of PBMCs. The receptor set was obtained from a woman between 50 and 59 years old with colorectal cancer.

The V gene is TRBV2, the J gene TRBJ1-4, with TRBD1 matching 8 bases. V dropped 4 bases and J dropped 7; count of bases not matched to a gene: 5. Germline-derived CDR1 and CDR2 are SNHLY and FYNNEI. CDR3 length: 14 residues. CDR3 protein: CASSGTGWGEKLFF. The CDR3 bases are TGTGCCAGCAGTGGGACAGGGTGGGGTGAAAAACTGTTTTTT.

This rearrangement joins TRBV30 to TRBJ2-3; D ambiguous. The CDR3 is made up of 12 amino acids. Germline-derived CDR1 and CDR2 are GTSNPN and SVGIG (reference sequence). Trimming took off 3 bases at V and 0 bases at J, with 4 bases between the two ends. CDR3 in DNA: TGTGCCTGGAGGATTAGCACAGATACGCAGTATTTT. As protein: CAWRISTDTQYF. The full variable domain, in which reference TRBV30 and TRBJ2-3 provide the parts outside the CDR3, is SQTIHQWPATLVQPVGSPLSLECTVEGTSNPNLYWYRQAAGRGLQLLFYSVGIGQISSEVPQNLSASRPQDRQFILSSKKLLLSDSGFYLCAWRISTDTQYFGPGTRLTVL.

V gene TRBV10-1 combines with J gene TRBJ2-3; 8 bases are shared with TRBD2. Germline CDR1 reads WNHNN; CDR2 reads SYGVQD (reference sequence). V was pared by 4 bases and J by 5 bases, with 8 bases of the junction left unmatched. This CDR3 is built from 15 residues. Written as DNA, the CDR3 is TGCGCCAGCAGTGCCCAGCGGGGGTCGATAGATACGCAGTATTTT. Translating gives CASSAQRGSIDTQYF.

The V call is TRBV6-4, the J call TRBJ1-5; the match to TRBD1 covers 10 bases. J was trimmed by 5 bases and V by 0 bases; bases with no gene match: 10. Looked up from germline, CDR1 is MRHNA and CDR2 is SNTAGT. There are 18 residues in the CDR3. The CDR3 DNA follows: TGTGCCAGCAGTGACTCGAGGAACCGGGACAGGGGCGATCAGCCCCAGCATTTT. It translates to CASSDSRNRDRGDQPQHF.